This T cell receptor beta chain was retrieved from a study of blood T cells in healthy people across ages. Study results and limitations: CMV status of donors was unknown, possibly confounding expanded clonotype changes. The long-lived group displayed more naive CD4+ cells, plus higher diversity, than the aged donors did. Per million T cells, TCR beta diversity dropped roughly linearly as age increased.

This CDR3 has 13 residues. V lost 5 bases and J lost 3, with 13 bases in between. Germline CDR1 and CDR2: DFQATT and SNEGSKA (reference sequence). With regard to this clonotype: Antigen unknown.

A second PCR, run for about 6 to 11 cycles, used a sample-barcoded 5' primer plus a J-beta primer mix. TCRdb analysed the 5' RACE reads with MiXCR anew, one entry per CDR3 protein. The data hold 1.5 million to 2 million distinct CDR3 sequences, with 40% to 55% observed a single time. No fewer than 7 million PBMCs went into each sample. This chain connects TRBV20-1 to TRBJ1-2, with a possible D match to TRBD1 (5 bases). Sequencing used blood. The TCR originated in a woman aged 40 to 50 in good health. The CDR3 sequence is CSAPQGGDYGYTF. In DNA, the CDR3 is TGCAGTGCTCCTCAGGGAGGGGACTATGGCTACACCTTC.